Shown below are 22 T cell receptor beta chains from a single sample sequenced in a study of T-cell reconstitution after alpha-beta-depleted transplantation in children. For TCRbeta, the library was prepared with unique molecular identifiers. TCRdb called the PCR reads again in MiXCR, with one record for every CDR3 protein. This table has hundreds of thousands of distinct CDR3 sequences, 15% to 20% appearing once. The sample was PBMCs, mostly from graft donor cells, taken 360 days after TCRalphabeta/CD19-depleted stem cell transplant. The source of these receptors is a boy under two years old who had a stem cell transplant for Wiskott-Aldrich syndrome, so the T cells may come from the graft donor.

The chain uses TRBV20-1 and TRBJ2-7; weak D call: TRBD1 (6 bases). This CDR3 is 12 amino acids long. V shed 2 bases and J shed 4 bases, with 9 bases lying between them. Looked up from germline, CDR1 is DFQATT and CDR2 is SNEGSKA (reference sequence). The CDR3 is CSARKQGYEQYF. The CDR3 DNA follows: TGCAGTGCTAGAAAACAGGGTTACGAGCAGTACTTC.

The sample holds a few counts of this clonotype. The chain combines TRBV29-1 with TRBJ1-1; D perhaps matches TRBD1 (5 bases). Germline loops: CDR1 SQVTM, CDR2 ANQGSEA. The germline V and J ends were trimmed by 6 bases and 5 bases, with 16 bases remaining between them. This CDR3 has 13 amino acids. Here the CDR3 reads CSVTEGARTEAFF. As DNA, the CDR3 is TGCAGCGTCACCGAAGGGGCCCGGACTGAAGCTTTCTTT.

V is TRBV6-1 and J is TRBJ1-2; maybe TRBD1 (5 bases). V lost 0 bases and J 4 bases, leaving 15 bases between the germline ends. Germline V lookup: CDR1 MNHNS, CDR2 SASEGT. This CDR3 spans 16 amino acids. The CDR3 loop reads CASSEAPPGRTYGYTF. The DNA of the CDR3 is TGTGCCAGCAGTGAAGCCCCACCAGGGCGAACCTATGGCTACACCTTC.

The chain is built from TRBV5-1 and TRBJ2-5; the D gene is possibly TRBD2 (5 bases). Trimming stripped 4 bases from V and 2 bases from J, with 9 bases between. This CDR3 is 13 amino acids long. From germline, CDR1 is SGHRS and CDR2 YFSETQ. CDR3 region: CASSPWRQETQYF. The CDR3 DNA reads TGCGCCAGCAGCCCCTGGAGGCAAGAGACCCAGTACTTC.

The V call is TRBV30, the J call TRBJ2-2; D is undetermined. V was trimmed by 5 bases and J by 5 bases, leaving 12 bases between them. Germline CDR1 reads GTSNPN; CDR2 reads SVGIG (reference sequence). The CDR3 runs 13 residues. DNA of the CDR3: TGTGCCTGGGCAGCCCGGAGAACCGGGGAGCTGTTTTTT. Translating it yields CAWAARRTGELFF. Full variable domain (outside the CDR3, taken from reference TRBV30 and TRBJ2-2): SQTIHQWPATLVQPVGSPLSLECTVEGTSNPNLYWYRQAAGRGLQLLFYSVGIGQISSEVPQNLSASRPQDRQFILSSKKLLLSDSGFYLCAWAARRTGELFFGEGSRLTVL.

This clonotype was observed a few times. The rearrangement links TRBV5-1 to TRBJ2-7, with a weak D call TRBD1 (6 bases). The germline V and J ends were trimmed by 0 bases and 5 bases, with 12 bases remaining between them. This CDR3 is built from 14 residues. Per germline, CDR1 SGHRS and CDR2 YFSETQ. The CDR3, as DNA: TGCGCCAGCAGCTTGGGGGGGACATTGAACGAGCAGTACTTC. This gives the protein CASSLGGTLNEQYF.

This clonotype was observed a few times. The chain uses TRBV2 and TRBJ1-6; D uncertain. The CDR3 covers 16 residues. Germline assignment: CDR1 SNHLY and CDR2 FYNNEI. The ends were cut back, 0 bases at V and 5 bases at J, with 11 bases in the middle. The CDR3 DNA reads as TGTGCCAGCAGTGAAGCGCTTCGAGGGAATAATTCACCCCTCCACTTT. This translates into CASSEALRGNNSPLHF.

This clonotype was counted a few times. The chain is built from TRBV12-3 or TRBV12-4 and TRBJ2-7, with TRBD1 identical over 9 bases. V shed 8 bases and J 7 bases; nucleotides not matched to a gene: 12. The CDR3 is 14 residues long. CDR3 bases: TGTGCCAGCTCTCCGGGACAGGGAAGAGGAGAGCAGTACTTC. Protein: CASSPGQGRGEQYF.

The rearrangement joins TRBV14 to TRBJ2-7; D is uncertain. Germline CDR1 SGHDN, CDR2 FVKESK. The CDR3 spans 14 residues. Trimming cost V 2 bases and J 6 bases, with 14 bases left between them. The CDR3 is CASSQSVRTPEQYF. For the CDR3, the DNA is TGTGCCAGCAGCCAATCGGTACGGACCCCCGAGCAGTACTTC.

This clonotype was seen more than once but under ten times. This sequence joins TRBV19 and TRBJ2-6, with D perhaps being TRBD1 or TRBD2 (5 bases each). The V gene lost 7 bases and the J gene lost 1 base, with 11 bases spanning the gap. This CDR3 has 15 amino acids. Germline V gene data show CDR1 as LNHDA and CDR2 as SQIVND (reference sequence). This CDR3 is CASTQRGSGANVLTF. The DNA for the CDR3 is TGTGCCAGTACCCAGAGGGGATCTGGGGCCAACGTCCTGACTTTC.

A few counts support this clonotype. The CDR3 loop is CASSLQVGSGNTEAFF. The CDR3 coding sequence is TGCGCCAGCAGCTTGCAGGTCGGGTCCGGGAACACTGAAGCTTTCTTT. This chain joins TRBV5-1 and TRBJ1-1; D gene ambiguous. Trimming took off 1 base at V and 1 base at J, with 14 bases between the two ends. Germline loops: CDR1 SGHRS, CDR2 YFSETQ. This CDR3 comprises 16 residues.

CDR3 region: CAITSYPYNEQFF. The CDR3 nucleotides are TGTGCCATCACGAGTTACCCCTACAATGAGCAGTTCTTC. The genes are TRBV10-3 and TRBJ2-1; D remains unclear. Germline V gives CDR1 ENHRY, CDR2 SYGVKD. The CDR3 contains 13 residues. Between the trimmed V and J ends, which lost 7 bases and 2 bases, there was a span of 9 bases.

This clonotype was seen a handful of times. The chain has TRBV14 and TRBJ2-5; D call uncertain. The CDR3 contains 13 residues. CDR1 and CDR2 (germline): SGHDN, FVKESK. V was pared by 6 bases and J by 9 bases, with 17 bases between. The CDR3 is CASSPSVGRSQYF. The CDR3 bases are TGTGCCAGCAGTCCGTCGGTCGGAAGATCCCAGTACTTC.

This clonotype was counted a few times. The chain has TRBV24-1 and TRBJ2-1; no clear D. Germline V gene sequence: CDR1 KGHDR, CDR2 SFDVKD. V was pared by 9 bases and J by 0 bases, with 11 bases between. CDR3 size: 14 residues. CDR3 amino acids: CATGALSSYNEQFF. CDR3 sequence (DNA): TGTGCCACCGGAGCACTGAGCTCCTACAATGAGCAGTTCTTC.

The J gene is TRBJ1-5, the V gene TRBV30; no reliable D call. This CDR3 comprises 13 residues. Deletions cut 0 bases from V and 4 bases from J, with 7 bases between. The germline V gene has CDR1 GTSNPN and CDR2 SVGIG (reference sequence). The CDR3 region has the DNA TGTGCCTGGAGTGTCGCAGGAAATCAGCCCCAGCATTTT. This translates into CAWSVAGNQPQHF.

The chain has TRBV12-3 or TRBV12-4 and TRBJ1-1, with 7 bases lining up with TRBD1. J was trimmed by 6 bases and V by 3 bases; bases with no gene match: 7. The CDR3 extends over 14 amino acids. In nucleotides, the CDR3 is TGTGCCAGCAGTTTGAGACAGGGTGTCCCTGAAGCTTTCTTT. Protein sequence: CASSLRQGVPEAFF.

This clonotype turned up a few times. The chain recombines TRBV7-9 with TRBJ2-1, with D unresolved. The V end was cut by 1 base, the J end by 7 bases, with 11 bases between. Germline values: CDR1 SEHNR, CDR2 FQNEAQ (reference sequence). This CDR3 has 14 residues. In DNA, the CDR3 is TGTGCCAGCAGCTTAGAGGGTCCCTGGAATGAGCAGTTCTTC. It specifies CASSLEGPWNEQFF. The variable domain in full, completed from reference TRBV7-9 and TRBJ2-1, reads DTGVSQNPRHKITKRGQNVTFRCDPISEHNRLYWYRQTLGQGPEFLTYFQNEAQLEKSRLLSDRFSAERPKGSFSTLEIQRTEQGDSAMYLCASSLEGPWNEQFFGPGTRLTVL.

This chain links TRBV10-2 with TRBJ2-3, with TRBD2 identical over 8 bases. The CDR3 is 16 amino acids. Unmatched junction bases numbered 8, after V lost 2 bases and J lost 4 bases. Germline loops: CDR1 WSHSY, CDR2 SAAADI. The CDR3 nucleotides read TGCGCCAGCAGTGAGGGTTATAGCGGGGACGCAGATACGCAGTATTTT. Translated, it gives CASSEGYSGDADTQYF.

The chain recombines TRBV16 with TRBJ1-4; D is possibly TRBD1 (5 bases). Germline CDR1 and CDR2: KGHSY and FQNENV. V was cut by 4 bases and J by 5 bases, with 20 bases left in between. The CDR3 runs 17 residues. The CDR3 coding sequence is TGTGCCAGCAGCCCCCGGGCAACAGGCGCCCTAAATGAAAAACTGTTTTTT. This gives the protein CASSPRATGALNEKLFF.

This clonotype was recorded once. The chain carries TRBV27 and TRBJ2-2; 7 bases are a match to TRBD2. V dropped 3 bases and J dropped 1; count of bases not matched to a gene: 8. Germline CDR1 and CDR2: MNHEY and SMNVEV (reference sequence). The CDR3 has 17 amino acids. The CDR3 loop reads CASSFPSGGGNTGELFF. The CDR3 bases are TGTGCCAGCAGTTTCCCCTCTGGCGGGGGGAACACCGGGGAGCTGTTTTTT.

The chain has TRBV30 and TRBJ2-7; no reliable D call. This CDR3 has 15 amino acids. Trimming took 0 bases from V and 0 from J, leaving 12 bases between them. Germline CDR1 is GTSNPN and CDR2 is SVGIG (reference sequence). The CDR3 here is CAWSVVAGSSYEQYF. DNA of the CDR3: TGTGCCTGGAGTGTTGTAGCCGGAAGCTCCTACGAGCAGTACTTC.

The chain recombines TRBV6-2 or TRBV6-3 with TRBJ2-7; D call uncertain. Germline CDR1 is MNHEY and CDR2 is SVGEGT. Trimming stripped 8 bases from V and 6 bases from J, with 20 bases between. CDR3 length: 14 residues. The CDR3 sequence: CASLTCKSSGEQYF. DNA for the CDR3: TGTGCCAGCCTAACTTGTAAATCGTCGGGCGAGCAGTACTTC.